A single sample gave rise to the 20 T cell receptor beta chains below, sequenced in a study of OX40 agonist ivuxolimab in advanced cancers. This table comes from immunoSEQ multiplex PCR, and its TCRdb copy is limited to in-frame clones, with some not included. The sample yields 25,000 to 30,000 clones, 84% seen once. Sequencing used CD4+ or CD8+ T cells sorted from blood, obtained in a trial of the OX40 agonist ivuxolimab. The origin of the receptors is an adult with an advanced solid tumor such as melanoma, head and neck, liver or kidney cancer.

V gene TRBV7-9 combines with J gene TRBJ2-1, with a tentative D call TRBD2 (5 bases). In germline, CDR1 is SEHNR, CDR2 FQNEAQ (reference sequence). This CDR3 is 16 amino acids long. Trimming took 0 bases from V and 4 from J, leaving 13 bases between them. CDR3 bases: TGTGCCAGCAGCTTAGCTTGGACTGTTTTTTACAATGAGCAGTTCTTC. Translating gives CASSLAWTVFYNEQFF.

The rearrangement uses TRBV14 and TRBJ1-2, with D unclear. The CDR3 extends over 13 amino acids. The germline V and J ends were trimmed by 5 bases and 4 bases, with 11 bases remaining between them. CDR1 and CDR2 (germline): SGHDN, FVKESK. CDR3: CASSELRSYGYTF. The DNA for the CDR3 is TGTGCCAGCAGCGAATTACGGAGCTATGGCTACACCTTC.

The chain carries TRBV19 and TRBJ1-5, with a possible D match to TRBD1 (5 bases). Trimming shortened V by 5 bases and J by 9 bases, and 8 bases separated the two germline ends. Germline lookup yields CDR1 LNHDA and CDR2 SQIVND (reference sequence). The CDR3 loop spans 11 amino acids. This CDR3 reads CASSAGGPQHF. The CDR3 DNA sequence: TGTGCCAGTAGTGCGGGGGGGCCCCAGCATTTT.

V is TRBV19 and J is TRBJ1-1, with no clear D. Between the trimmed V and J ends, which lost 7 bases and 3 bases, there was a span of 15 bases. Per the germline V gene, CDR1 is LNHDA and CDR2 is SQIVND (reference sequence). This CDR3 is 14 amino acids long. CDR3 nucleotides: TGTGCCAGTACCCCGGGGAGTGGGTACACTGAAGCTTTCTTT. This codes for CASTPGSGYTEAFF.

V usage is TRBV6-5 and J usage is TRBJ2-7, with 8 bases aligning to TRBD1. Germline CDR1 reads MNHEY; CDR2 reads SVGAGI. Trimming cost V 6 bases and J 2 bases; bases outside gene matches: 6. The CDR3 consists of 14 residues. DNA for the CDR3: TGTGCCAGCAGCTTCGGACAGGGAACCTACGAGCAGTACTTC. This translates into CASSFGQGTYEQYF.

CDR3 sequence reads: CASSLFRLAKNIQYF. CDR3 bases: TGTGCCAGCAGTTTATTCAGATTAGCCAAAAACATTCAGTACTTC. The chain employs TRBV28 and TRBJ2-4, with D unclear. The CDR3 is 15 amino acids. CDR1 MDHEN and CDR2 SYDVKM come from the germline V gene. Trimming took 1 base from V and 0 from J, leaving 7 bases between them.

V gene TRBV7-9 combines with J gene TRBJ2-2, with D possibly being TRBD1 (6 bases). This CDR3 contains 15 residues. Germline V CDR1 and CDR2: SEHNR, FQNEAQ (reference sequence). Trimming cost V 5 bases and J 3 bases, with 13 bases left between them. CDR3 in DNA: TGTGCCAGCAGCGCTACAGGGATGCACACCGGGGAGCTGTTTTTT. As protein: CASSATGMHTGELFF.

CDR3 DNA: TGTGCCAGCAGCCCCCGTGGGAGGTGGGGAAACACTGAAGCTTTCTTT. This translates into CASSPRGRWGNTEAFF. V and J are TRBV28 and TRBJ1-1; D remains ambiguous. There are 16 residues in the CDR3. Per the germline V gene, CDR1 is MDHEN and CDR2 is SYDVKM. The V end lost 6 bases, the J end lost 2 bases, and 19 bases lay between the germline ends.

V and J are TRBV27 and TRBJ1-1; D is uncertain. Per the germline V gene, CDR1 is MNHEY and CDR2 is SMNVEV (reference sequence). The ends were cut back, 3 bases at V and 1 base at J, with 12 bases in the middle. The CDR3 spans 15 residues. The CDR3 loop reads CASSLYTSGNTEAFF. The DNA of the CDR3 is TGTGCCAGCAGTTTGTACACCAGCGGGAACACTGAAGCTTTCTTT.

The CDR3 nucleotides are TGTGCCAGCAGTCCAGGGTTACCGACGTACAATGAGCAGTTCTTC. Its protein product is CASSPGLPTYNEQFF. The gene calls are TRBV6-5 and TRBJ2-1, with D possibly being TRBD1 (5 bases). Germline V gene data show CDR1 as MNHEY and CDR2 as SVGAGI. CDR3 size: 15 residues. Trimming took off 5 bases at V and 4 bases at J, with 15 bases between the two ends.

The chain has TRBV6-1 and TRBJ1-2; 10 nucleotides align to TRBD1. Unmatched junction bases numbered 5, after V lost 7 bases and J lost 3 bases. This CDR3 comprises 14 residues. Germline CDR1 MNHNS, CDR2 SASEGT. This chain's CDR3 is CASTTDRGDYGYTF. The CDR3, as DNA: TGTGCCAGCACCACGGACAGGGGGGACTATGGCTACACCTTC.

The DNA for the CDR3 is TGTGCCAGCAGCTTGGGGACGATGGAGACCCAGTACTTC. This translates into CASSLGTMETQYF. The gene calls are TRBV5-6 and TRBJ2-5; D gene uncertain. The CDR3 is made up of 13 amino acids. The germline V and J ends were trimmed by 0 bases and 5 bases, with 8 bases remaining between them. Germline CDR1 is SGHDT and CDR2 is YYEEEE.

The chain's CDR3 is CASSLRQGPGNTIYF. The CDR3 region has the DNA TGTGCCAGCAGCTTAAGGCAGGGCCCTGGAAACACCATATATTTT. The rearrangement joins TRBV11-3 to TRBJ1-3; D possibly corresponds to TRBD1 (5 bases). The CDR3 extends over 15 amino acids. Trimming cost V 2 bases and J 2 bases, with 10 bases left between them. Germline loops: CDR1 SGHNT, CDR2 YENEEA.

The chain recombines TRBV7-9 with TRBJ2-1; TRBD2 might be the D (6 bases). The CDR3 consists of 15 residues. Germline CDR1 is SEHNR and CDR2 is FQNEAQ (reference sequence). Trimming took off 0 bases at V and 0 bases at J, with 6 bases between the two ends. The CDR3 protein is CASSLAGSSYNEQFF. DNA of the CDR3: TGTGCCAGCAGCTTAGCCGGGAGCTCCTACAATGAGCAGTTCTTC.

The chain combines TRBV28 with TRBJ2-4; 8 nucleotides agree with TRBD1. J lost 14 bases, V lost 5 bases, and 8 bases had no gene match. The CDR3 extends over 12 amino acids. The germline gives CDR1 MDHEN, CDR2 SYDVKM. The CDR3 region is CASSPDRVKEYF. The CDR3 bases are TGTGCCAGCAGTCCGGACAGGGTGAAGGAGTACTTC.

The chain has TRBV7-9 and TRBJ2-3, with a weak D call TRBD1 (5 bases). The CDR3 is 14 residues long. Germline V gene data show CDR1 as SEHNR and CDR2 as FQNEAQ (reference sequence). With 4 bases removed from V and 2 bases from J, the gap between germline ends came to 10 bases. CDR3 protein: CASSSPGPTDTQYF. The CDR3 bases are TGTGCCAGCAGCTCCCCAGGGCCCACAGATACGCAGTATTTT.

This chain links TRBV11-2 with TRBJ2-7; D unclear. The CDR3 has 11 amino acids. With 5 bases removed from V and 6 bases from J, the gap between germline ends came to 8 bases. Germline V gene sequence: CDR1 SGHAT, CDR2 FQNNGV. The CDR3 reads CASSTVGEQYF. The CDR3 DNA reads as TGTGCCAGCAGCACCGTAGGCGAGCAGTACTTC.

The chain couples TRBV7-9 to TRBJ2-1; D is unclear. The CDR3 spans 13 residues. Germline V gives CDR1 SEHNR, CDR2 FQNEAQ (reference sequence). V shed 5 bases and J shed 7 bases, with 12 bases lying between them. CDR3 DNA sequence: TGTGCCAGCAGCAAGGACGGACCAAATGAGCAGTTCTTC. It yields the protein CASSKDGPNEQFF.

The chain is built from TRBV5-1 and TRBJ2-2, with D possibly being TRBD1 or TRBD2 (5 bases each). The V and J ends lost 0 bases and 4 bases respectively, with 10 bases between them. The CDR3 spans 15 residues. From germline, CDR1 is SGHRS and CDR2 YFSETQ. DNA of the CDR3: TGCGCCAGCAGCTTGGCTGGGACGGGCACCGGGGAGCTGTTTTTT. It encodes CASSLAGTGTGELFF.

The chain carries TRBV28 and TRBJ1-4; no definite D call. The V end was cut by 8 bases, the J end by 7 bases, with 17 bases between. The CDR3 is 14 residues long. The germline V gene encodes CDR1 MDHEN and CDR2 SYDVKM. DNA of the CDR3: TGTGCCAGCGTCCGGGCCGTCATCGGTGAAAAACTGTTTTTT. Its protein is CASVRAVIGEKLFF.